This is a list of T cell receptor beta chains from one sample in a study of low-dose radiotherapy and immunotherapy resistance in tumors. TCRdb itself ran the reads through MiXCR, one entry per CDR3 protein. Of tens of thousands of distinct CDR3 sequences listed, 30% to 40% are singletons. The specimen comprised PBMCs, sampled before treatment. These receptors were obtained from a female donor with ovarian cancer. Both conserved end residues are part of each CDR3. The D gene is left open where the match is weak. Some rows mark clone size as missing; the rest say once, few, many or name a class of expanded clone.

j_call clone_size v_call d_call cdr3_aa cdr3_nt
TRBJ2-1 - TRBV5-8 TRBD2 CASTSLAGVVNEQFF TGTGCCAGCACCTCACTAGCGGGAGTAGTCAATGAGCAGTTCTTC
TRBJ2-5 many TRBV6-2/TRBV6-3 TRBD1 CASNNGRRQGQETQYF TGTGCCAGCAATAACGGCCGTCGACAGGGACAAGAGACCCAGTACTTC
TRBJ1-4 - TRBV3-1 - CASSPKGREKLFF TGTGCCAGCAGCCCTAAGGGACGGGAAAAACTGTTTTTT
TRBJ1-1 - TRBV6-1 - CASIVSTMNTEAFF TGTGCCAGCATTGTCAGTACTATGAACACTGAAGCTTTCTTT
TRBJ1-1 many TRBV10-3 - CAISEPRNTEAFF TGTGCCATCAGTGAGCCGAGGAACACTGAAGCTTTCTTT
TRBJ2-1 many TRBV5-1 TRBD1 CASSNPGQGFNEQFF TGCGCCAGCAGCAACCCGGGACAGGGTTTTAATGAGCAGTTCTTC
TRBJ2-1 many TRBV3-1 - CASSQDREWWNEQFF TGTGCCAGCAGCCAAGATCGGGAGTGGTGGAATGAGCAGTTCTTC
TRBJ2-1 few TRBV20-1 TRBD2 CSARDQSGATYNEQFF TGCAGTGCTAGAGATCAGAGCGGGGCCACCTACAATGAGCAGTTCTTC
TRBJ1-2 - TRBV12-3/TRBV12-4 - CASSHRRIGGYTF TGTGCCAGCAGTCATCGACGGATAGGAGGCTACACCTTC
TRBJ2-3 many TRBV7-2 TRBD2 CASSPQSGLAGTTQYF TGTGCCAGCAGCCCACAGTCGGGACTAGCGGGAACTACGCAGTATTTT
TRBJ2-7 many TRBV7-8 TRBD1 CASSDGTGGGYEQYF TGTGCCAGCAGCGACGGGACAGGGGGCGGCTACGAGCAGTACTTC
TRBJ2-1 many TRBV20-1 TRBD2 CSARGSASGRVGYNEQFF TGCAGTGCTAGAGGCTCGGCTAGCGGGAGAGTGGGGTACAATGAGCAGTTCTTC
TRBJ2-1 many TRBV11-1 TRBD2 CASSLGTTLYNEQFF TGTGCCAGCAGCCTCGGGACTACTCTTTACAATGAGCAGTTCTTC
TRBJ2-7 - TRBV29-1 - CSVTRTVHEQYF TGCAGCGTAACCAGGACAGTCCACGAGCAGTACTTC
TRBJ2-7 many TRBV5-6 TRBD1 CASRPWGVPGQGQGVYEQYF TGTGCCAGCAGGCCCTGGGGGGTCCCGGGACAGGGGCAGGGGGTCTACGAGCAGTACTTC
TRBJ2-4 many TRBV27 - CASSFRPPGAGAKNIQYF TGTGCCAGCAGTTTCCGCCCCCCAGGGGCGGGGGCCAAAAACATTCAGTACTTC
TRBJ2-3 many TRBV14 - CASSQLDSTDTQYF TGTGCCAGCAGCCAGCTGGACAGCACAGATACGCAGTATTTT
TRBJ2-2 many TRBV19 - CASSTRGEGELFF TGTGCCAGTAGTACAAGGGGCGAAGGGGAGCTGTTTTTT
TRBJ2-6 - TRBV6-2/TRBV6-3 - CASSYSGAGANVLTF TGTGCCAGCAGTTATTCAGGGGCTGGGGCCAACGTCCTGACTTTC
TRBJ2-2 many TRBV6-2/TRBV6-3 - CASSSTLGANTGELFF TGTGCCAGCAGTTCGACCCTAGGCGCGAACACCGGGGAGCTGTTTTTT
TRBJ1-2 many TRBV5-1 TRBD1 CASSPGDRGANYGYTF TGCGCCAGCAGCCCGGGGGACAGGGGCGCCAACTATGGCTACACCTTC
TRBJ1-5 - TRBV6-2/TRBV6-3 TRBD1 CASSTGTGGSGSNQPQHF TGTGCCAGCAGTACCGGGACAGGGGGCTCAGGGAGCAATCAGCCCCAGCATTTT
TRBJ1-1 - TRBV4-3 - CASSQDRANTEAFF TGCGCCAGCAGCCAAGACAGGGCGAACACTGAAGCTTTCTTT
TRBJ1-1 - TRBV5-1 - CASSFFDYTEAFF TGCGCCAGCAGCTTTTTCGACTACACTGAAGCTTTCTTT
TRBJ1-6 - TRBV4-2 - CASSQELGALNSPLHF TGTGCCAGCAGCCAAGAACTAGGGGCCTTAAATTCACCCCTCCACTTT
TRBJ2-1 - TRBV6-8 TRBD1 CASSKTGTGLNEQFF TGTGCCAGCAGTAAGACCGGGACAGGGCTGAATGAGCAGTTCTTC
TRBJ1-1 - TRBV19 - CASWGLMNTEAFF TGTGCCAGCTGGGGACTGATGAACACTGAAGCTTTCTTT
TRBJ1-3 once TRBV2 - CASSTGQYSGNTIYF TGTGCCAGCAGTACTGGACAGTATTCTGGAAACACCATATATTTT
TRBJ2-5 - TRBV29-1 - CSASPAARVRETQYF TGCAGCGCCTCTCCGGCCGCCAGGGTGCGGGAGACCCAGTACTTC
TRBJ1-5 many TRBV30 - CAWSVRVGRGDNQPQHF TGTGCCTGGAGTGTACGGGTAGGGCGAGGCGACAATCAGCCCCAGCATTTT
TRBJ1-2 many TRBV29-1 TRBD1 CSVEMDREYGYTF TGCAGCGTTGAAATGGACAGGGAGTATGGCTACACCTTC
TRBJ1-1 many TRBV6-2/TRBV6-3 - CASSRGGNSNTEAFF TGTGCCAGCAGTCGCGGGGGGAACTCGAACACTGAAGCTTTCTTT
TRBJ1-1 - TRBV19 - CASKEGYLNTEAFF TGTGCCAGTAAAGAGGGCTATCTGAACACTGAAGCTTTCTTT
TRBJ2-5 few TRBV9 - CASSVADISWETQYF TGTGCCAGCAGCGTAGCTGACATATCCTGGGAGACCCAGTACTTC
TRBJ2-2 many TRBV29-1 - CSVEGSSNTGELFF TGCAGCGTTGAGGGCAGCTCGAACACCGGGGAGCTGTTTTTT
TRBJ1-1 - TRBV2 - CASSREINTEAFF TGTGCCAGCAGTAGGGAGATAAACACTGAAGCTTTCTTT
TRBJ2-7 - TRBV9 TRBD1 CASSVALAGGYEQYF TGTGCCAGCAGCGTAGCACTGGCAGGGGGCTACGAGCAGTACTTC
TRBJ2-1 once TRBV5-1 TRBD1 CASSLIGQGPAEQFF TGCGCCAGCAGCTTGATCGGACAGGGGCCCGCTGAGCAGTTCTTC
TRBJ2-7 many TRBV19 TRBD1 CASSIGTGKSEQYF TGTGCCAGTAGTATTGGGACAGGGAAAAGCGAGCAGTACTTC
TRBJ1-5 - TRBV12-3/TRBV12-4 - CASSVDSNQPQHF TGTGCCAGCAGTGTCGATAGCAATCAGCCCCAGCATTTT
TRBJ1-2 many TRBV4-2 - CASSPDRNYGYTF TGTGCCAGCAGCCCCGACAGGAACTATGGCTACACCTTC
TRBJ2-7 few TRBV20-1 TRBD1 CSARPGQGFYEQYF TGCAGTGCTAGACCGGGACAGGGGTTCTACGAGCAGTACTTC
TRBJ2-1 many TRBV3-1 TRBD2 CASSARGGPSGNEQFF TGTGCCAGCAGCGCCCGGGGGGGACCGTCGGGCAATGAGCAGTTCTTC
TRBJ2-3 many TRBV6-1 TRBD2 CASRSGRREITTDTQYF TGCGCCAGCAGAAGCGGGAGAAGGGAGATAACCACAGATACGCAGTATTTT
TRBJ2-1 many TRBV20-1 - CSARDSWGKQFF TGCAGTGCTAGAGATAGCTGGGGGAAGCAGTTCTTC
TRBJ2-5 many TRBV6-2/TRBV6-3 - CASSFTVPQETQYF TGTGCCAGCAGTTTCACGGTCCCCCAAGAGACCCAGTACTTC
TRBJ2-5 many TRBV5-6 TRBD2 CASSFLRLAGVRETQYF TGTGCCAGCAGCTTTTTAAGGCTAGCGGGAGTGCGGGAGACCCAGTACTTC
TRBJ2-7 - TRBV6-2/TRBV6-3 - CASRDQGTSYEQYF TGTGCCAGCAGGGACCAGGGCACCTCCTACGAGCAGTACTTC
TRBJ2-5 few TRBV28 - CASSFRSPRETQYF TGTGCCAGCAGTTTCCGGTCACCCCGGGAGACCCAGTACTTC
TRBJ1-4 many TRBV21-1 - CASSKKQPNPGQIATNEKLFF TGTGCCAGCAGCAAAAAGCAGCCGAATCCGGGACAGATTGCAACTAATGAAAAACTGTTTTTT
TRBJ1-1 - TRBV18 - CASSPQVGTEAFF TGTGCCAGCTCACCCCAAGTTGGCACTGAAGCTTTCTTT
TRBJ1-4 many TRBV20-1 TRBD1 CSAGQGYEKLFF TGCAGTGCGGGACAGGGATATGAAAAACTGTTTTTT